Following are 5 T cell receptor beta chains from one sample sequenced in a study of T-cell reconstitution after alpha-beta-depleted transplantation in children. Unique molecular identifiers were built into the TCRbeta library. MiXCR, applied by TCRdb to the PCR reads, yields one record per CDR3 protein. Among approximately 20,000 distinct CDR3 sequences listed, over 10% were seen once. Sequenced here: PBMCs, mostly from graft donor cells, sampled 60 days after TCRalphabeta/CD19-depleted stem cell transplant. These receptors came from a female patient between 2 and 15 years old who had a stem cell transplant for congenital amegakaryocytic thrombocytopenia, so the T cells may come from the graft donor.

In this sample, this clonotype turned up many times. The chain combines TRBV25-1 with TRBJ2-1; 8 bases are shared with TRBD2. The CDR3 sequence is 16 residues long. V dropped 2 bases and J dropped 2; count of bases not matched to a gene: 5. Germline V gene lookup returns CDR1 MGHDK and CDR2 SYGVNS. Here the CDR3 reads CASSEVLADPYNEQFF. The CDR3 DNA follows: TGTGCCAGCAGTGAAGTACTAGCGGACCCCTACAATGAGCAGTTCTTC. The complete variable domain, with remaining parts taken from reference TRBV25-1 and TRBJ2-1, reads EADIYQTPRYLVIGTGKKITLECSQTMGHDKMYWYQQDPGMELHLIHYSYGVNSTEKGDLSSESTVSRIRTEHFPLTLESARPSHTSQYLCASSEVLADPYNEQFFGPGTRLTVL.

The table lists this clonotype with many counts. The V and J genes are TRBV4-1 and TRBJ1-1; D unclear. The CDR3 loop spans 15 amino acids. Trimming cost V 4 bases and J 0 bases, with 12 bases left between them. The germline CDR1 and CDR2 sequences are MGHRA and YSYEKL. The CDR3 DNA is TGCGCCAGCAGCCGACCAGGATTAATGAACACTGAAGCTTTCTTT. Its protein is CASSRPGLMNTEAFF.

This clonotype occurred many times. This chain uses TRBV20-1 with TRBJ2-7; TRBD2 matches 8 bases. V lost 5 bases, J lost 4 bases, and 7 bases stayed unmatched. Germline CDR1 DFQATT, CDR2 SNEGSKA (reference sequence). The CDR3 extends over 13 amino acids. The CDR3: CSALAGITYEQYF. Written as DNA, the CDR3 is TGCAGTGCTCTAGCGGGCATTACTTACGAGCAGTACTTC.

The rearrangement uses TRBV28 and TRBJ1-1; D may be TRBD1 (5 bases). The germline V gene has CDR1 MDHEN and CDR2 SYDVKM. The CDR3 has 13 amino acids. The V gene lost 3 bases and the J gene lost 11 bases, with 16 bases spanning the gap. CDR3 coding DNA: TGTGCCAGCAGTTTTAATGATTTCGGGGGGGCTTTCTTT. Residues: CASSFNDFGGAFF.

This clonotype was counted many times. The chain is built from TRBV7-3 and TRBJ2-1, with a weak D call TRBD1 (5 bases). Germline V gene data show CDR1 as SGHTA and CDR2 as FQGTGA. The CDR3 has 15 residues. Trimming took 5 bases from V and 6 from J, leaving 17 bases between them. The CDR3 region is CASSQIYKRGNEQFF. The DNA of the CDR3 is TGTGCCAGCAGCCAGATTTATAAAAGGGGCAATGAGCAGTTCTTC.